One sample yielded the 8 T cell receptor beta chains listed below, sequenced in a study of blood T cell repertoires in COVID-19. The repertoire was sequenced with immunoSEQ multiplex PCR; TCRdb's copy has only in-frame clones and lacks some. The sample gives 270,000 or so clones, over 85% of which show up once; around 10% is in the top ten. The sample consisted of peripheral blood. Every receptor here comes from a woman aged 25-40 years with COVID-19, enrolled during active disease.

V is TRBV6-1 and J is TRBJ2-2; possibly TRBD1 for D (6 bases). Trimming shortened V by 2 bases and J by 2 bases, and 15 bases separated the two germline ends. There are 17 residues in the CDR3. Germline values: CDR1 MNHNS, CDR2 SASEGT. The CDR3: CASSEWGRTANTGELFF. The DNA for the CDR3 is TGTGCCAGCAGTGAATGGGGGCGGACAGCTAACACCGGGGAGCTGTTTTTT.

This chain links TRBV6-5 with TRBJ1-2, with D possibly matching TRBD1 (5 bases). The V gene's germline CDR1 is MNHEY and CDR2 SVGAGI. The CDR3 has 15 residues. Trimming took off 7 bases at V and 2 bases at J, with 17 bases between the two ends. The CDR3 spells CASTWGGAGNYGYTF. The CDR3 nucleotides are TGTGCCAGCACCTGGGGAGGGGCAGGGAACTATGGCTACACCTTC.

The chain joins TRBV6-5 to TRBJ1-5; maybe TRBD1 (6 bases). The germline V gene encodes CDR1 MNHEY and CDR2 SVGAGI. The CDR3 sequence is 14 residues long. The V end was cut by 2 bases, the J end by 6 bases, with 11 bases between. The CDR3 region has the DNA TGTGCCAGCAGTTACGAGGGGGTGGGTCAGCCCCAGCATTTT. Protein product: CASSYEGVGQPQHF.

The J gene is TRBJ1-2, the V gene TRBV7-8; D unresolved. V was trimmed by 5 bases and J by 4 bases, leaving 17 bases between them. The CDR3 is 15 amino acids. CDR1 and CDR2 (germline): SGHVS, FQNEAQ. The CDR3 here is CASSPGGSGFYGYTF. CDR3 in DNA: TGTGCCAGCAGCCCGGGAGGGAGTGGTTTCTATGGCTACACCTTC.

The V gene is TRBV6-5, the J gene TRBJ2-7, with 7 positions matching TRBD2. Germline CDR1 MNHEY, CDR2 SVGAGI. CDR3 length equals 13 residues. V gave up 0 bases and J gave up 5 bases; unmatched junction bases: 1. CDR3 in DNA: TGTGCCAGCAGTTACTCGGGAGGGAACGAGCAGTACTTC. Translating it yields CASSYSGGNEQYF.

This chain joins TRBV3-1 (or the pseudogene TRBV3-2) and TRBJ1-5; tentatively, D is TRBD1 (6 bases). Trimming left V 2 bases short and J 6 bases short, with 11 bases between. Looked up from germline, CDR1 is LGHDT and CDR2 is YNNKEL (reference sequence). This CDR3 is 14 amino acids long. The CDR3 bases are TGTGCCAGCAGCCAACAGGGGCCAGGTCAGCCCCAGCATTTT. The encoded protein is CASSQQGPGQPQHF.

This chain joins TRBV12-3 or TRBV12-4 and TRBJ1-1; D possibly corresponds to TRBD1 (5 bases). Trimming left V 4 bases short and J 5 bases short, with 11 bases between. The length of the CDR3 is 13 residues. CDR3 sequence: CASSYTGETEAFF. Here the CDR3 DNA reads TGTGCCAGCAGTTACACGGGGGAAACTGAAGCTTTCTTT.

The J gene is TRBJ2-7, the V gene TRBV6-6; D may be TRBD2 (6 bases). This CDR3 has 14 amino acids. The germline gives CDR1 MNHNY, CDR2 SVGAGI (reference sequence). Trimming cost V 5 bases and J 3 bases, with 14 bases left between them. CDR3 nucleotides: TGTGCCAGCAGTGGCGGGACTGTAAACTACGAGCAGTACTTC. Protein sequence: CASSGGTVNYEQYF.